A selection of T cell receptor beta chains follows, all from one sample in a study of T cell changes during pregnancy in multiple sclerosis. Only in-frame clones appear in the TCRdb table, and some are missing; sequencing was by immunoSEQ multiplex PCR. The sample lists just over 35,000 clones, roughly 90% occurring once. This sample comprised CD4+ T cells from peripheral blood mononuclear cells, obtained after pregnancy. Receptors were obtained from a female donor in good health, enrolled as a control in a pregnancy study. CDR3s include the opening cysteine and the closing phenylalanine or tryptophan. The order of the fields is clone size, D gene, J gene, CDR3 length, V gene, CDR3 DNA, CDR3 protein. D genes are given only for firm matches. Size values are once, few and many counts, or a class for expanded clones, and some rows have none.

-	-	TRBJ1-6	15	TRBV4-2	TGTGCCAGCAGCCAAGGGGCGTCCAATGATTCACCCCTCCACTTT	CASSQGASNDSPLHF
-	-	TRBJ1-3	18	TRBV28	TGTGCCAGCAGTCCACCGGGACATCACCAGCTCTCTGGAAACACCATATATTTT	CASSPPGHHQLSGNTIYF
-	-	TRBJ2-2	13	TRBV6-1	TGTGCCAGCAGGCCTTCTAGCTCCGGGGAGCTGTTTTTT	CASRPSSSGELFF
-	TRBD1	TRBJ2-2	14	TRBV19	TGTGCCAGCACGGACAGGGCGTCCATCGGGGAGCTGTTTTTT	CASTDRASIGELFF
-	-	TRBJ1-2	15	TRBV18	TGTGCCAGCTCTTCTATACAGGAATTGGCCAATGGCTACACCTTC	CASSSIQELANGYTF
once	TRBD2	TRBJ2-1	14	TRBV28	TGTGCCAGCAGACCTAGCGGGAGAGTCTATGAGCAGTTCTTC	CASRPSGRVYEQFF
-	-	TRBJ2-7	13	TRBV15	TGTGCCACCAGCAGAGTTCGGAGGGGCGAGCAGTACTTC	CATSRVRRGEQYF
-	-	TRBJ2-2	13	TRBV6-1	TGTGCCAGCAGTGGACTTGGGACCGGGGAGCTGTTTTTT	CASSGLGTGELFF
-	TRBD2	TRBJ2-5	15	TRBV6-1	TGTGCCAGCAGTGAAGAAGCGGGGGTAGGGAAGACCCAGTACTTC	CASSEEAGVGKTQYF
-	TRBD2	TRBJ2-7	15	TRBV2	TGTGCCAGCAGTACTAGCGGGCGGGGGCCCTACGAGCAGTACTTC	CASSTSGRGPYEQYF
-	-	TRBJ1-2	16	TRBV5-1	TGCGCCAGCAGCTTGGAAGGGGTTGGCGGAAACTATGGCTACACCTTC	CASSLEGVGGNYGYTF
once	-	TRBJ1-2	12	TRBV28	TGTGCCAGCAGTTTATCCGGCTATGGCTACACCTTC	CASSLSGYGYTF
-	-	TRBJ1-3	14	TRBV2	TGTGCCAGCAGCCCGACAGGTCCTGGAAACACCATATATTTT	CASSPTGPGNTIYF
-	-	TRBJ2-3	11	TRBV6-6	TGTGCCACTCGCGGTACAGATACGCAGTATTTT	CATRGTDTQYF
-	-	TRBJ1-4	18	TRBV5-1	TGCGCCAGCAGCTTGAGTCCTCAGGGCTCTGCAACTAATGAAAAACTGTTTTTT	CASSLSPQGSATNEKLFF
-	TRBD2	TRBJ2-5	14	TRBV7-7	TGTGCCAGCAGCCCGGGACTAGCGCACGAGACCCAGTACTTC	CASSPGLAHETQYF
once	-	TRBJ2-1	15	TRBV10-3	TGTGCCACCGCTCCCGGGGGAGACATCTACAATGAGCAGTTCTTC	CATAPGGDIYNEQFF
-	TRBD1	TRBJ1-2	13	TRBV5-1	TGCGCCAGCAGCATAGACAGGGACTATGGCTACACCTTC	CASSIDRDYGYTF
-	-	TRBJ1-2	13	TRBV7-9	TGTGCCAGCACCCCACGGGGGGCGCCTGGCTACACCTTC	CASTPRGAPGYTF
-	TRBD1	TRBJ1-6	17	TRBV7-9	TGTGCCAGCAGGCCAGACAGGGACCCTCTAAATAATTCACCCCTCCACTTT	CASRPDRDPLNNSPLHF
-	TRBD1	TRBJ2-3	14	TRBV6-4	TGTGCCAGCAGTGACTCGGGGGACAGCGGTACGCAGTATTTT	CASSDSGDSGTQYF
-	-	TRBJ1-5	13	TRBV19	TGTGCCAGTAGTATAGACGTCGGTCAGCCCCAGCATTTT	CASSIDVGQPQHF
-	TRBD2	TRBJ2-7	15	TRBV11-2	TGTGCCAGCAGCTTGGCTAGCGGGGGGACCTACGAGCAGTACTTC	CASSLASGGTYEQYF
-	TRBD2	TRBJ2-5	15	TRBV6-1	TGTGCCAGCAGGGTGGCGGGGGTCTTACAAGAGACCCAGTACTTC	CASRVAGVLQETQYF
-	TRBD2	TRBJ2-7	15	TRBV2	TGTGCCAGCACCCGCCGTCCGGGGGGGGATTACGAGCAGTACTTC	CASTRRPGGDYEQYF
-	TRBD1	TRBJ2-2	13	TRBV18	TGTGCCAGCTCAGGTGCCCCGGGACAGGGGCTGTTTTTT	CASSGAPGQGLFF
-	TRBD1	TRBJ1-1	12	TRBV14	TGTGCCAGCAGCCCGACAGGGGCGGGAGCTTTCTTT	CASSPTGAGAFF
few	-	TRBJ1-1	13	TRBV7-8	TGTGCCAGCAGCTTCTCCGTGGGGGGTGAAGCTTTCTTT	CASSFSVGGEAFF
-	TRBD1	TRBJ2-3	15	TRBV5-4	TGTGCCAGCAGCCGAGGGGGCTCTAGCACAGATACGCAGTATTTT	CASSRGGSSTDTQYF
-	-	TRBJ2-5	15	TRBV11-2	TGTGCCAGCAGCTTAGGAGGCGCGGAGGTAGAGACCCAGTACTTC	CASSLGGAEVETQYF
-	-	TRBJ1-1	15	TRBV11-2	TGTGCCAGCAGCCTAGGAGGGGGGGGCAACACTGAAGCTTTCTTT	CASSLGGGGNTEAFF
-	-	TRBJ1-1	14	TRBV7-3	TGTGCCAGCAGCTTAGGACAGTTGAACACTGAAGCTTTCTTT	CASSLGQLNTEAFF
few	TRBD1	TRBJ1-3	19	TRBV9	TGTGCCAGCAGCGCGGGACAGGGTCGTAGAGGCGCGGTGGGAAACACCATATATTTT	CASSAGQGRRGAVGNTIYF
-	TRBD1	TRBJ1-2	15	TRBV13	TGTGCCAGCAGCGCGGGGACAGGCCAAAATTATGGCTACACCTTC	CASSAGTGQNYGYTF
-	TRBD2	TRBJ2-1	15	TRBV2	TGTGCCAGCAGGGACGGTACTAGCGGATCTCGGGAGCAGTTCTTC	CASRDGTSGSREQFF
-	-	TRBJ1-2	16	TRBV6-5	TGTGCCAGCAGTTCCCGGCGGGGGATAGCTAACTATGGCTACACCTTC	CASSSRRGIANYGYTF
-	-	TRBJ2-5	14	TRBV5-1	TGCGCCAGCAGGCCGGGACAAGCTTCCCCGACCCAGTACTTC	CASRPGQASPTQYF
-	TRBD2	TRBJ2-5	16	TRBV6-5	TGTGCCAGCAGTTACTCGAGTAGCGGGGTCCAAGAGACCCAGTACTTC	CASSYSSSGVQETQYF
-	TRBD2	TRBJ2-7	14	TRBV28	TGTGCCAGCAGTTTGTCAGCGGGAGGGGGTGAGCAGTACTTC	CASSLSAGGGEQYF
-	TRBD1	TRBJ1-2	14	TRBV28	TGTGCCAGCAGTTTATTGGGGACAGGGTATGGCTACACCTTC	CASSLLGTGYGYTF
-	-	TRBJ2-3	16	TRBV7-9	TGTGCCAGCAGCCCCCGAGGGGGTCAAACCCCTGATACGCAGTATTTT	CASSPRGGQTPDTQYF
-	-	TRBJ2-1	16	TRBV5-1	TGCGCCAGCAGCTTGGCAGTCGGCTTAGCTTACAATGAGCAGTTCTTC	CASSLAVGLAYNEQFF
-	TRBD2	TRBJ2-1	16	TRBV2	TGTGCCAGCAGTGTTCTTAGCGGGGGGGATCACAATGAGCAGTTCTTC	CASSVLSGGDHNEQFF
-	TRBD1	TRBJ1-2	14	TRBV7-2	TGTGCCAGCAGCAGCAGACAGGGGGCCGGCGGCTACACCTTC	CASSSRQGAGGYTF
-	TRBD1	TRBJ1-6	16	TRBV5-6	TGTGCCAGCACCGAGACAGGGAAAGGGCCTAATTCACCCCTCCACTTT	CASTETGKGPNSPLHF
-	-	TRBJ2-4	14	TRBV28	TGTGCCAGCAGTTTCCCAGGGCTCCCCAACATTCAGTACTTC	CASSFPGLPNIQYF
-	TRBD1	TRBJ1-4	16	TRBV28	TGTGCCAGCAGTCAGGACAGGGCCGCAACTAATGAAAAACTGTTTTTT	CASSQDRAATNEKLFF
-	-	TRBJ1-1	14	TRBV19	TGTGCCAGTAGTATAAGGGGAACGAACACTGAAGCTTTCTTT	CASSIRGTNTEAFF
-	TRBD1	TRBJ2-6	18	TRBV30	TGTGCCTGGAGAGTCCGACAGGGACCGAGCTCTGGGGCCAACGTCCTGACTTTC	CAWRVRQGPSSGANVLTF
-	-	TRBJ1-5	14	TRBV7-2	TGTGCCAGCAGCTTAGCAGGGCGGGGACAGCCCCAGCATTTT	CASSLAGRGQPQHF
-	TRBD1	TRBJ1-2	14	TRBV6-5	TGTGCCAGCAGTCCTGACAGGGACCCCTATGGCTACACCTTC	CASSPDRDPYGYTF
-	TRBD1	TRBJ2-3	13	TRBV29-1	TGCAGCGTTCGGACAGGGGGCACAGATACGCAGTATTTT	CSVRTGGTDTQYF
-	TRBD1	TRBJ1-3	17	TRBV27	TGTGCCAGCAGTTTATCGACGACAGGGGATCAGGGAAACACCATATATTTT	CASSLSTTGDQGNTIYF
-	TRBD1	TRBJ2-2	16	TRBV5-1	TGCGCCAGCAGCTTATCCGGGACAGGGAACACCGGGGAGCTGTTTTTT	CASSLSGTGNTGELFF
-	-	TRBJ1-1	11	TRBV28	TGTGCCAGCAGTTTAGCGGCTGAAGCTTTCTTT	CASSLAAEAFF
few	-	TRBJ2-1	16	TRBV5-1	TGCGCCAGCAGCTTGGCGGATGCGGGGAGGTACAATGAGCAGTTCTTC	CASSLADAGRYNEQFF
-	TRBD2	TRBJ2-7	16	TRBV27	TGTGCCAGCAGTATAAACCCACCGGGACTACCATACGAGCAGTACTTC	CASSINPPGLPYEQYF